Listed below are T cell receptor beta chains from one sample, sequenced in a study of blood T cell repertoires in COVID-19. Repertoires were generated with immunoSEQ multiplex PCR, while TCRdb's copy carries only in-frame clones and drops some. The table includes around 290,000 clones, about 90% detected once. The sample consisted of peripheral blood. These receptors were collected from a woman aged 50 to 60 who had recovered from COVID-19. CDR3s include the opening cysteine and the closing phenylalanine or tryptophan. Each record gives: V gene, CDR3 length, D gene, J gene, clone size, CDR3 DNA, CDR3 protein. A D gene is named only where the DNA matches it firmly. Clone size is not always given. Where it is, it says once, few, many or a class for expanded clones.

>TRBV18|14|.|TRBJ1-5|.
TGTGCCAGCTCACCAGGAGGAAGCAATCAGCCCCAGCATTTT
CASSPGGSNQPQHF
>TRBV28|15|TRBD1|TRBJ1-3|.
TGTGCCAGCAGGTGGGGACAGGGTCTGGGAAACACCATATATTTT
CASRWGQGLGNTIYF
>TRBV5-1|15|.|TRBJ1-5|few
TGCGCCAGCAGCCCCGCGGGGGGGAGCAATCAGCCCCAGCATTTT
CASSPAGGSNQPQHF
>TRBV11-2|12|TRBD1|TRBJ1-2|.
TGTGCCAGCAGCCATGGGACAGCCGGCTACACCTTC
CASSHGTAGYTF
>TRBV28|15|.|TRBJ2-1|.
TGTGCCAGCAGTCACCCTCGGGAAGCCTACAATGAGCAGTTCTTC
CASSHPREAYNEQFF
>TRBV28|15|TRBD1|TRBJ1-2|.
TGTGCCAGCAGGGAAACAGGGGGCAAGAACTATGGCTACACCTTC
CASRETGGKNYGYTF
>TRBV30|14|TRBD1|TRBJ1-5|.
TGTGCCTGGAGTGAGGGGGCGAGCAATCAGCCCCAGCATTTT
CAWSEGASNQPQHF
>TRBV29-1|13|.|TRBJ1-1|once
TGCAGCGTTGAAGTCCGGGGTGCGGGTGAAGCTTTCTTT
CSVEVRGAGEAFF
>TRBV6-5|15|TRBD2|TRBJ2-2|once
TGTGCCAGCAGTTCACGGACTAGCGGGGGTGGGGAGCTGTTTTTT
CASSSRTSGGGELFF
>TRBV7-3|20|TRBD1|TRBJ2-3|.
TGTGCCAGCAGCTTAATCTCAGCGGACAGGCCCCTTTACCTTACAGATACGCAGTATTTT
CASSLISADRPLYLTDTQYF
>TRBV6-1|16|.|TRBJ1-3|.
TGTGCCAGCAGTGAAGGAAACAGGGCCACTGGAAACACCATATATTTT
CASSEGNRATGNTIYF
>TRBV2|13|.|TRBJ2-5|.
TGTGCCAGCAGTGGAGTAGCAAAAGAGACCCAGTACTTC
CASSGVAKETQYF
>TRBV5-5|16|TRBD2|TRBJ2-5|.
TGTGCCAGCAGCGGACGGACACCCCCGGGGGGAGAGACCCAGTACTTC
CASSGRTPPGGETQYF
>TRBV6-6|15|TRBD1|TRBJ2-7|.
TGTGCCAGCAGCCTGGGACAGTCTTTCTCCTACGAGCAGTACTTC
CASSLGQSFSYEQYF
>TRBV6-5|16|.|TRBJ2-7|.
TGTGCCAGCAGTTACTCTAGACAGAGACCGACCTACGAGCAGTACTTC
CASSYSRQRPTYEQYF